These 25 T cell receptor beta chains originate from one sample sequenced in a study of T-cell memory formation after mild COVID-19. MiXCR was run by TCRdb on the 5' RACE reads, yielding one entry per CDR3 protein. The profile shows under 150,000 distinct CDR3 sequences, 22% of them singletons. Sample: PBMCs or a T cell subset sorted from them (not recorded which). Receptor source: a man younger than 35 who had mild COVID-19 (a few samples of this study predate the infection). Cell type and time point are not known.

Here the CDR3 reads CSVDGGAHWDTQYF. In nucleotides, the CDR3 is TGCAGCGTTGATGGTGGGGCACACTGGGATACGCAGTATTTT. This chain connects TRBV29-1 to TRBJ2-3; the D gene is possibly TRBD1 (5 bases). In germline, CDR1 is SQVTM, CDR2 ANQGSEA. CDR3 size: 14 residues. V was clipped by 3 bases and J by 6 bases, with 16 bases between them.

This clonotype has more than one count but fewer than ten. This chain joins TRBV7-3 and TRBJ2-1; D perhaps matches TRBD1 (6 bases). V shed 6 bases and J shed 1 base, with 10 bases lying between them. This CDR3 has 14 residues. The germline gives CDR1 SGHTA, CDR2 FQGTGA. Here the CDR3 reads CASSVGASYNEQFF. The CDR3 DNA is TGTGCCAGCAGTGTGGGGGCTTCCTACAATGAGCAGTTCTTC.

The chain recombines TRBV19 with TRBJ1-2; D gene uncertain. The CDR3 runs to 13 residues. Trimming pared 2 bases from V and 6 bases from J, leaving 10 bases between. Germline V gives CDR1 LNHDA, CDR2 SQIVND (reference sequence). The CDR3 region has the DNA TGTGCCAGTAGTATACCCGGGGAGGATGGCTACACCTTC. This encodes CASSIPGEDGYTF.

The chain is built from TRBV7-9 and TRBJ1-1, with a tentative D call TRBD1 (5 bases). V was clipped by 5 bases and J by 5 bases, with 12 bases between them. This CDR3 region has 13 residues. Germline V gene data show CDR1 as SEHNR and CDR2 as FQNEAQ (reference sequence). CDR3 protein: CASSPWEGTEAFF. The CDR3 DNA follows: TGTGCCAGCAGCCCATGGGAGGGGACTGAAGCTTTCTTT. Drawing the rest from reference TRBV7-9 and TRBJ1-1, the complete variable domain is DTGVSQNPRHKITKRGQNVTFRCDPISEHNRLYWYRQTLGQGPEFLTYFQNEAQLEKSRLLSDRFSAERPKGSFSTLEIQRTEQGDSAMYLCASSPWEGTEAFFGQGTRLTVV.

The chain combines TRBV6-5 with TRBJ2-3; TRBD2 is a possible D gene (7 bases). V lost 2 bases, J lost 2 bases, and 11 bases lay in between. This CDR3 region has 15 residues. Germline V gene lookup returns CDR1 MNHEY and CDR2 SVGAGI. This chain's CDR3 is CASSYRGGSTDTQYF. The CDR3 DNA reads TGTGCCAGCAGTTACAGGGGGGGCTCCACAGATACGCAGTATTTT.

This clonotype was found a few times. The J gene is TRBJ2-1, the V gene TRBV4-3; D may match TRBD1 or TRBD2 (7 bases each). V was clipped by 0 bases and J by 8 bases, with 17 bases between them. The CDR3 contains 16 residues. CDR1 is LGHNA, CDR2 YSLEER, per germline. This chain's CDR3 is CASSQDVPGGGDEQFF. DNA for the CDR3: TGCGCCAGCAGCCAAGATGTGCCAGGGGGGGGTGATGAGCAGTTCTTC.

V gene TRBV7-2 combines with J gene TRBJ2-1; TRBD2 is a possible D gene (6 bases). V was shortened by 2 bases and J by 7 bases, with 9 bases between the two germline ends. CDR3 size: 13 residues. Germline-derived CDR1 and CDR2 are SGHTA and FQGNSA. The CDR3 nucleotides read TGTGCCAGCAGCTTACTGGAGGGGAATGAGCAGTTCTTC. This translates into CASSLLEGNEQFF. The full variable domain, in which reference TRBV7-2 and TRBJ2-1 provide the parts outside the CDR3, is GAGVSQSPSNKVTEKGKDVELRCDPISGHTALYWYRQSLGQGLEFLIYFQGNSAPDKSGLPSDRFSAERTGGSVSTLTIQRTQQEDSAVYLCASSLLEGNEQFFGPGTRLTVL.

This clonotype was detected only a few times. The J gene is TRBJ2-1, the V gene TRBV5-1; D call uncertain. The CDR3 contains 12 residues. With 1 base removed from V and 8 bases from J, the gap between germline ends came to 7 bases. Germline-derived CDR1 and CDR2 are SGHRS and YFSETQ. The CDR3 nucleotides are TGCGCCAGCAGCTTGTCCGGCGATGAGCAGTTCTTC. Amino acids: CASSLSGDEQFF.

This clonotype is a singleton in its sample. CDR3 nucleotides: TGCGCCAGCAGCCCAGCAGCAATGGCCAACACCGGGGAGCTGTTTTTT. This codes for CASSPAAMANTGELFF. The chain employs TRBV4-3 and TRBJ2-2; D not resolved. Germline-derived CDR1 and CDR2 are LGHNA and YSLEER. This CDR3 is 16 amino acids long. Deletions cut 4 bases from V and 2 bases from J, with 14 bases between.

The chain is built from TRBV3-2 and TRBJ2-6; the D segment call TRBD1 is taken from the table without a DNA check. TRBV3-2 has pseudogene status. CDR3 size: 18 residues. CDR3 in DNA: TGTGCCAGCAGCCCCCGGGGCGACAGGGGGCCTGGGGCCAACGTCCTGACTTTC. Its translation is CASSPRGDRGPGANVLTF.

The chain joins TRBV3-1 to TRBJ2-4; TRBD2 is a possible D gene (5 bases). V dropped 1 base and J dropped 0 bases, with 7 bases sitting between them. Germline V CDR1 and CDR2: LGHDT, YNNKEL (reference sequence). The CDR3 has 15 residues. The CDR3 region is CASSQGELAKNIQYF. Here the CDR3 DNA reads TGTGCCAGCAGCCAAGGGGAGCTAGCCAAAAACATTCAGTACTTC.

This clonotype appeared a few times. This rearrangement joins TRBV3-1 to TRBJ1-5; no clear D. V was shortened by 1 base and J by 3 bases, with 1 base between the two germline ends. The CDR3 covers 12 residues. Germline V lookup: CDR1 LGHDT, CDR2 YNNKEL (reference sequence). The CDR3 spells CASSQVNQPQHF. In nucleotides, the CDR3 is TGTGCCAGCAGCCAAGTCAATCAGCCCCAGCATTTT.

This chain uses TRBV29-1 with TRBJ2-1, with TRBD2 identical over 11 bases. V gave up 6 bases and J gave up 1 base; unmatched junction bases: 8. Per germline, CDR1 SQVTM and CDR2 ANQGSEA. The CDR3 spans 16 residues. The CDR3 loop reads CSVVLAGGLSYNEQFF. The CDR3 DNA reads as TGCAGCGTAGTCCTAGCGGGGGGCCTGTCCTACAATGAGCAGTTCTTC.

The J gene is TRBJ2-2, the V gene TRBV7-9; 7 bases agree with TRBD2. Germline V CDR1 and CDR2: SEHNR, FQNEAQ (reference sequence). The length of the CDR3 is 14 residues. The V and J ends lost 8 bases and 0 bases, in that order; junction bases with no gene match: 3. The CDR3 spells CASSAGANTGELFF. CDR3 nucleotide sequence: TGTGCCAGCTCCGCGGGAGCGAACACCGGGGAGCTGTTTTTT.

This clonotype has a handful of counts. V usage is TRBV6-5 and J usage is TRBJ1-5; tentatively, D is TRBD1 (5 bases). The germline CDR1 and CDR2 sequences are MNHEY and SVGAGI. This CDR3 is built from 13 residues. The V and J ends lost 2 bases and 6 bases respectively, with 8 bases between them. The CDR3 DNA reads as TGTGCCAGCAGTTACGCAGGGCTTCAGCCCCAGCATTTT. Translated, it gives CASSYAGLQPQHF.

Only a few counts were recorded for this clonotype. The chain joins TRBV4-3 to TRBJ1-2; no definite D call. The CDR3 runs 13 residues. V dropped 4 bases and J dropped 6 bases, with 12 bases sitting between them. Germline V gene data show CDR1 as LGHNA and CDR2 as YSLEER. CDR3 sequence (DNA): TGCGCCAGCAGCCGCACCCTCGGGGATGGCTACACCTTC. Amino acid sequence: CASSRTLGDGYTF.

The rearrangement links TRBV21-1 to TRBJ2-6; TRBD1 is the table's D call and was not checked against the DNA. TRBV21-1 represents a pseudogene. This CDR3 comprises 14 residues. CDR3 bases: TGTGCCAGCAGCATGACAGCTGTGGCCAACGTCCTGACTTTC. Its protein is CASSMTAVANVLTF.

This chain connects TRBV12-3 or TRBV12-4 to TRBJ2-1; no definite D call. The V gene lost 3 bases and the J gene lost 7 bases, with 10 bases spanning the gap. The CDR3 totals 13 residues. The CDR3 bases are TGTGCCAGCAGTTTGGTAGGGATAAATGAGCAGTTCTTC. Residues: CASSLVGINEQFF.

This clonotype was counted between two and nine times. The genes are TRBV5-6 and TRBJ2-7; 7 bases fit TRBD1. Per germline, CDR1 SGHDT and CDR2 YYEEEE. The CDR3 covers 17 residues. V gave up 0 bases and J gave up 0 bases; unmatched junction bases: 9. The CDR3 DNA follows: TGTGCCAGCAGCTTGGACCCGGGACAGAAGAGCTCCTACGAGCAGTACGTC. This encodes CASSLDPGQKSSYEQYV.

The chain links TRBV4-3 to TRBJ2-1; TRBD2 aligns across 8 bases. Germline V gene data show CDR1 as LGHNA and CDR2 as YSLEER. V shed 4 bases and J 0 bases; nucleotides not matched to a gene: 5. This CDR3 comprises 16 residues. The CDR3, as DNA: TGCGCCAGCAGCCCCCAGCGGGGGAGCTCCTACAATGAGCAGTTCTTC. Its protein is CASSPQRGSSYNEQFF.

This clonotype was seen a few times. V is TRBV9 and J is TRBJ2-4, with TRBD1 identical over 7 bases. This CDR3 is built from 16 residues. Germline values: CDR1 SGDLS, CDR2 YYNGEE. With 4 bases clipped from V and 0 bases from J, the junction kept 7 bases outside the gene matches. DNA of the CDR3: TGTGCCAGCAGCCCCGGGACAGCTGTAGCCAAAAACATTCAGTACTTC. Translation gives CASSPGTAVAKNIQYF.

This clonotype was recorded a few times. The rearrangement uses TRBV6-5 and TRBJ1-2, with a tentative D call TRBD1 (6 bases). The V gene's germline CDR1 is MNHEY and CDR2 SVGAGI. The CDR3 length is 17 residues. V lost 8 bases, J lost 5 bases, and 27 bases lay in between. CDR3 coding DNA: TGTGCCAGCCGTCTTAGACCCCCTGGACAGAACCTATATGGCTACACCTTC. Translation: CASRLRPPGQNLYGYTF.

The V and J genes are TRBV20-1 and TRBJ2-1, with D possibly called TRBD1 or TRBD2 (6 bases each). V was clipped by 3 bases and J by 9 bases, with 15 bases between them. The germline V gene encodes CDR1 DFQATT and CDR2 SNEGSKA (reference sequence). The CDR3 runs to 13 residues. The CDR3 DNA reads TGCAGTGCTAGGGCTAGTTGGGGGGCTGAGCAGTTCTTC. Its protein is CSARASWGAEQFF.

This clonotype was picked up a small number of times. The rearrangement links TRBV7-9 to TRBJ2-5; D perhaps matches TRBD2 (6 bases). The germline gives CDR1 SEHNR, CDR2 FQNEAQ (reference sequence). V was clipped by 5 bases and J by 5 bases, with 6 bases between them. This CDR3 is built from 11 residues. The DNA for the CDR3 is TGTGCCAGCAGCCGGGGGGAGACCCAGTACTTC. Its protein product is CASSRGETQYF.

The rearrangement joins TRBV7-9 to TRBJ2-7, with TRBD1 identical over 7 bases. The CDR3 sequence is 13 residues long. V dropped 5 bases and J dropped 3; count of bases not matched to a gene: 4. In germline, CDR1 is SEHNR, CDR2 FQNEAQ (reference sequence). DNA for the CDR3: TGTGCCAGCAGCCACAGGGGAGTCTACGAGCAGTACGTC. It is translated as CASSHRGVYEQYV.